Listed below are T cell receptor beta chains from one sample, sequenced in a study of molecular identifiers for immune sequencing clone quantification. One entry per CDR3 protein, called by TCRdb with MiXCR from the PCR reads. The sample has under 650,000 distinct CDR3 sequences; less than 20% are singletons. Sequenced: naive CD8+ T cells from blood, with Jurkat cell RNA spiked in. Receptor source: a human donor in good health. Some libraries in this study had Jurkat cell RNA spiked in. Both conserved end residues are part of each CDR3. A D gene is named only where the DNA matches it firmly. The size of a clone is reported for some rows only, either as once, few or many, or as a class for expanded clones.

v_gene	d_gene	abundance	j_gene	CDR3aa
TRBV7-2	TRBD2	few	TRBJ2-1	CASSLADGGAKLEQFF
TRBV25-1	TRBD2	few	TRBJ2-7	CASSNGLATYEQYF
TRBV9	.	many	TRBJ2-2	CASSAGVLDGELFF
TRBV7-6	.	.	TRBJ1-1	CAGSLGTRTEAFF
TRBV28	.	many	TRBJ2-7	CASSLSGVISYEQYF
TRBV10-3	.	few	TRBJ1-4	CAISDSSFGFEKLFF
TRBV6-5	.	many	TRBJ2-7	CASSSSLYEQYF
TRBV7-3	TRBD2	.	TRBJ2-1	CASSPEAGGYNEQFF
TRBV20-1	TRBD1	.	TRBJ2-2	CSARGTGQAFSGELFF
TRBV2	.	many	TRBJ1-1	CASSDQPGGEGYDTEAFF
TRBV27	.	many	TRBJ2-3	CASSLRPTFTDTQYF
TRBV6-1	.	.	TRBJ1-1	CASSGGVFRPNTEAFF
TRBV25-1	.	few	TRBJ1-2	CASSERGLYGYTF
TRBV27	TRBD2	few	TRBJ2-7	CASSLSGLAGSVEQYF
TRBV9	TRBD2	many	TRBJ2-1	CASSVSPAGGYEQFF
TRBV7-9	.	many	TRBJ1-3	CASSHTDRSSGNTIYF
TRBV13	.	.	TRBJ1-3	CASSPGLGGNTIYF
TRBV29-1	.	many	TRBJ2-3	CSVEGATTTDTQYF
TRBV29-1	.	many	TRBJ2-5	CSVGGLVQETQYF
TRBV7-9	.	few	TRBJ2-3	CASSQSWGSSDTQYF
TRBV3-1	TRBD1	many	TRBJ1-3	CASSQDARGVGNTIYF
TRBV3-1	TRBD1	many	TRBJ2-3	CASSQDRQGADTQYF
TRBV28	TRBD1	.	TRBJ1-3	CASSSTPLGRGLGNTIYF
TRBV13	.	many	TRBJ1-2	CASSPRDSYGYTF
TRBV5-6	.	.	TRBJ2-7	CTSSPRGGAYEQYF
TRBV27	TRBD1	many	TRBJ1-4	CASSLDRGQANEKLFF
TRBV6-5	.	few	TRBJ1-2	CASSYQGPNYGYTF
TRBV6-5	.	few	TRBJ2-1	CASSYDPSNEQFF
TRBV27	.	many	TRBJ2-6	CASMEGSGANVLTF
TRBV2	TRBD2	many	TRBJ2-3	CASSAWTSGRVTDTQYF
TRBV20-1	.	few	TRBJ2-2	CSAPQTGELFF
TRBV27	.	many	TRBJ1-1	CALHRTDNTEAFF
TRBV12-3/TRBV12-4	.	.	TRBJ1-2	CASSLASHLPHGYTF
TRBV12-3/TRBV12-4	TRBD2	many	TRBJ2-3	CASKVGGSTDTQYF
TRBV28	TRBD1	few	TRBJ1-1	CASSFDRGASGTEAFF
TRBV4-3	.	.	TRBJ1-4	CASRDRDGEKLFF
TRBV4-3	.	.	TRBJ2-5	CASSQVWGLKETQYF
TRBV19	TRBD1	many	TRBJ2-7	CASSGQATSYEQYF
TRBV11-3	.	.	TRBJ1-5	CASSLSSDQPQHF
TRBV19	.	few	TRBJ1-5	CASSSPGNQPQHF
TRBV29-1	TRBD1	.	TRBJ2-7	CSVIGQGSYEQYF
TRBV7-6	.	many	TRBJ2-2	CASSYHPLGAGELFF
TRBV5-5	.	many	TRBJ1-1	CASSFGVRTEAFF
TRBV29-1	.	many	TRBJ1-4	CSVEGFGEKLFF
TRBV7-9	.	few	TRBJ2-7	CATRRGNSYEQYF
TRBV6-6	.	many	TRBJ2-1	CASSYDGSSYNEQFF
TRBV29-1	.	many	TRBJ2-3	CSVDDSTDTQYF
TRBV12-3/TRBV12-4	TRBD2	many	TRBJ2-2	CASSLVPLAGGGFAGELFF
TRBV19	.	few	TRBJ2-5	CASSASLLHQETQYF
TRBV6-5	TRBD1	many	TRBJ1-1	CASSYGTAMNTEAFF
TRBV30	TRBD1	many	TRBJ1-4	CAWGTGINEKLFF
TRBV6-5	.	few	TRBJ1-1	CASTETGWTEAFF
TRBV12-3/TRBV12-4	.	few	TRBJ2-2	CASIDWNTGELFF
TRBV12-3/TRBV12-4	.	many	TRBJ2-3	CASSLEDTDTQYF
TRBV5-6	.	few	TRBJ2-7	CASSLVAANSYEQYF
TRBV12-3/TRBV12-4	.	.	TRBJ2-1	CASSLFLTGGSDREQLF
TRBV27	TRBD2	many	TRBJ2-7	CASSLVFGRSSYEQYF
TRBV4-1	.	many	TRBJ2-2	CASRRTRNTGELFF
TRBV6-5	.	many	TRBJ1-4	CASSRTHEKLFF